These 2 T cell receptor beta chains originate from one sample sequenced in a study of T cell responses to AZD1222 COVID-19 vaccine. The table came from immunoSEQ multiplex PCR; TCRdb's copy has only in-frame clones and leaves some out. Of roughly 140,000 clones detected, about 91% appear once; the ten largest clones hold roughly 2.1%. The starting material was peripheral blood, obtained on day 0 of AZD1222 vaccination. Every receptor here comes from an adult in good health.

This chain links TRBV5-6 with TRBJ1-1, with TRBD1 matching over 7 bases. The germline V gene encodes CDR1 SGHDT and CDR2 YYEEEE. Losses at the gene ends were 3 bases for V and 3 bases for J; bases not matched to a gene: 8. CDR3 length: 15 amino acids. CDR3 coding DNA: TGTGCCAGCAGCTCAATTTACAGGGGTTACACTGAAGCTTTCTTT. Amino acids: CASSSIYRGYTEAFF.

The chain uses TRBV3-1 (or the pseudogene TRBV3-2) and TRBJ2-2; 7 bases align to TRBD2. V lost 2 bases and J lost 0; bases outside the gene matches: 3. Germline loops: CDR1 LGHDT, CDR2 YNNKEL (reference sequence). The CDR3 runs 16 residues. CDR3 region: CASSQTSVANTGELFF. DNA of the CDR3: TGTGCCAGCAGCCAAACTAGCGTTGCGAACACCGGGGAGCTGTTTTTT.